This passage covers 21 T cell receptor beta chains from one sample sequenced in a study of radiotherapy plus CTLA-4 blockade in lung cancer. Measured with immunoSEQ multiplex PCR; TCRdb has only the in-frame clones, and not every one. This table holds about 73,000 clones, 80% to 90% found once. This specimen consisted of peripheral blood, obtained from a patient treated with radiotherapy plus ipilimumab. The origin of the receptors is a human donor with non-small cell lung cancer that progressed on radiotherapy plus ipilimumab.

The CDR3 DNA reads TGTGCCAGCATCTACGGGGGGTACTGGGGCTACACCTTC. Amino acids: CASIYGGYWGYTF. J is TRBJ1-2 and V is TRBV2, with D perhaps TRBD1 (5 bases). The V end lost 7 bases, the J end lost 8 bases, and 17 bases lay between the germline ends. Germline V gene data show CDR1 as SNHLY and CDR2 as FYNNEI. This CDR3 is 13 amino acids long.

This chain links TRBV27 with TRBJ2-6; D is ambiguous. CDR1 and CDR2 (germline): MNHEY, SMNVEV (reference sequence). This CDR3 has 20 residues. V was cut by 2 bases and J by 0 bases, with 20 bases left in between. The CDR3 nucleotides are TGTGCCAGCAGTTTAAGTGGGTCTAACAGACCTCTCTCTGGGGCCAACGTCCTGACTTTC. It translates to CASSLSGSNRPLSGANVLTF.

V is TRBV7-9 and J is TRBJ2-2; no reliable D call. V gave up 3 bases and J gave up 0 bases, with 11 bases separating them. CDR1 and CDR2 from the germline V gene are SEHNR and FQNEAQ (reference sequence). CDR3 length equals 16 residues. This CDR3 reads CASSFSHFANTGELFF. CDR3 DNA: TGTGCCAGCAGCTTCTCCCACTTCGCGAACACCGGGGAGCTGTTTTTT. Full variable domain (rest looked up from reference TRBV7-9 and TRBJ2-2): DTGVSQNPRHKITKRGQNVTFRCDPISEHNRLYWYRQTLGQGPEFLTYFQNEAQLEKSRLLSDRFSAERPKGSFSTLEIQRTEQGDSAMYLCASSFSHFANTGELFFGEGSRLTVL.

The chain is built from TRBV15 and TRBJ2-7; possibly TRBD1 or TRBD2 for D (5 bases each). The CDR3 sequence is 14 residues long. The germline V gene has CDR1 LNHNV and CDR2 YYDKDF (reference sequence). Between the trimmed V and J ends, which lost 0 bases and 3 bases, there was a span of 9 bases. The chain's CDR3 is CATSRDRGSYEQYV. CDR3 sequence (DNA): TGTGCCACCAGCAGAGATCGGGGCAGCTACGAGCAGTACGTC.

This clone was detected only once. The chain has TRBV5-1 and TRBJ2-7, with 12 bases that match TRBD1. The ends lost 3 bases at V and 4 bases at J; junction bases unmatched: 5. The V gene's germline CDR1 is SGHRS and CDR2 YFSETQ. The CDR3 sequence is 15 residues long. CDR3 nucleotide sequence: TGCGCCAGCAGCTCCGAGGGACAGGGGGCTTACGAGCAGTACTTC. As protein: CASSSEGQGAYEQYF.

CDR3 sequence: CASSETRAGRETQYF. For the CDR3, the DNA is TGTGCCAGCAGTGAGACGAGAGCGGGAAGGGAGACCCAGTACTTC. J is TRBJ2-5 and V is TRBV2; TRBD2 matches at 7 bases. In germline, CDR1 is SNHLY, CDR2 FYNNEI. V shed 3 bases and J 5 bases; nucleotides not matched to a gene: 9. There are 15 residues in the CDR3.

This clone has only one observation. This chain's CDR3 is CASSQGPGQMNTEAFF. CDR3 DNA sequence: TGCGCCAGCAGCCAAGGCCCGGGACAAATGAACACTGAAGCTTTCTTT. The V and J genes are TRBV4-1 and TRBJ1-1; tentative D call: TRBD1 (6 bases). The V gene's germline CDR1 is MGHRA and CDR2 YSYEKL. V lost 1 base, J lost 0 bases, and 12 bases lay in between. The CDR3 is 16 residues long.

The chain joins TRBV2 to TRBJ2-5; no clear D. The V end was cut by 6 bases, the J end by 0 bases, with 5 bases between. There are 12 residues in the CDR3. Germline lookup yields CDR1 SNHLY and CDR2 FYNNEI. CDR3 DNA: TGTGCCAGCAGGCGATACCAAGAGACCCAGTACTTC. This codes for CASRRYQETQYF.

The chain combines TRBV29-1 with TRBJ1-5; 10 nucleotides match TRBD1. Trimming removed 6 bases from V and 3 bases from J; junction bases left unmatched: 5. This CDR3 spans 14 amino acids. Germline CDR1 and CDR2: SQVTM and ANQGSEA. The CDR3, as DNA: TGCAGCGTATCCGGGACAGGGGACAATCAGCCCCAGCATTTT. Translating gives CSVSGTGDNQPQHF.

This clone showed up just a few times. The genes are TRBV19 and TRBJ1-4; the D is unclear. V was clipped by 3 bases and J by 8 bases, with 25 bases between them. CDR1 is LNHDA and CDR2 is SQIVND in the germline V gene (reference sequence). This CDR3 has 18 amino acids. CDR3 nucleotide sequence: TGTGCCAGTAGTATTGGGCTCAGTGTAGTGGGCATGGACGAAAAACTGTTTTTT. Translating gives CASSIGLSVVGMDEKLFF.

The count of this clone is one. The chain links TRBV7-3 to TRBJ2-7; 12 nucleotides match TRBD2. The CDR3 covers 15 residues. With 5 bases clipped from V and 7 bases from J, the junction kept 9 bases outside the gene matches. Germline V CDR1 and CDR2: SGHTA, FQGTGA. CDR3 loop: CASSLRLAGVEEQYF. The CDR3 DNA reads as TGTGCCAGCAGCCTCCGACTAGCGGGAGTGGAAGAGCAGTACTTC. Complete variable domain (other parts from reference TRBV7-3 and TRBJ2-7): GAGVSQTPSNKVTEKGKYVELRCDPISGHTALYWYRQSLGQGPEFLIYFQGTGAADDSGLPNDRFFAVRPEGSVSTLKIQRTERGDSAVYLCASSLRLAGVEEQYFGPGTRLTVT.

V and J are TRBV30 and TRBJ1-2; no reliable D call. V lost 3 bases, J lost 7 bases, and 12 bases lay in between. CDR1 and CDR2 from the germline V gene are GTSNPN and SVGIG (reference sequence). The CDR3 is 12 residues long. In DNA, the CDR3 is TGTGCCTGGAGAACGGGTATTGGTGGCTACACCTTC. This translates into CAWRTGIGGYTF.

J is TRBJ1-2 and V is TRBV11-2, with no clear D. V was trimmed by 3 bases and J by 7 bases, leaving 15 bases between them. Germline-derived CDR1 and CDR2 are SGHAT and FQNNGV. The CDR3 spans 14 residues. CDR3 nucleotide sequence: TGTGCCAGCAGCTTTTCGGGCCAAGCTCGTGGCTACACCTTC. This codes for CASSFSGQARGYTF.

This sequence joins TRBV19 and TRBJ1-5; weak D call: TRBD1 (5 bases). V was pared by 6 bases and J by 3 bases, with 9 bases between. This CDR3 spans 13 amino acids. Germline-derived CDR1 and CDR2 are LNHDA and SQIVND (reference sequence). Here the CDR3 reads CASRDTDNQPQHF. CDR3 DNA: TGTGCCAGTAGGGACACCGACAATCAGCCCCAGCATTTT. Drawing the rest from reference TRBV19 and TRBJ1-5, the complete variable domain is DGGITQSPKYLFRKEGQNVTLSCEQNLNHDAMYWYRQDPGQGLRLIYYSQIVNDFQKGDIAEGYSVSREKKESFPLTVTSAQKNPTAFYLCASRDTDNQPQHFGDGTRLSIL.

This rearrangement joins TRBV6-1 to TRBJ2-7, with 9 bases lining up with TRBD2. The V gene end was trimmed by 6 bases and the J gene end by 2 bases; junction bases not matched to a gene: 8. This CDR3 is 15 amino acids long. CDR1 MNHNS and CDR2 SASEGT come from the germline V gene. The CDR3 DNA sequence: TGTGCCAGCAGACCGATGACTAGCGGAACCTACGAGCAGTACGTC. Translating it yields CASRPMTSGTYEQYV.

The rearrangement uses TRBV5-1 and TRBJ2-3, with D unclear. The V end lost 4 bases, the J end lost 3 bases, and 18 bases lay between the germline ends. The length of the CDR3 is 16 residues. Germline V gene data show CDR1 as SGHRS and CDR2 as YFSETQ. The CDR3 sequence is CASSAGSLRLTDTQYF. The CDR3 DNA reads TGCGCCAGCAGCGCTGGTAGCCTACGCCTGACAGATACGCAGTATTTT.

V gene TRBV4-1 combines with J gene TRBJ2-2, with D perhaps matching TRBD2 (5 bases). The V and J ends lost 1 base and 5 bases respectively, with 8 bases between them. Germline V lookup: CDR1 MGHRA, CDR2 YSYEKL. The CDR3 sequence is 14 residues long. The CDR3 coding sequence is TGCGCCAGCAGCCAAGCTCGACTAACCGGGGAGCTGTTTTTT. It encodes CASSQARLTGELFF.

The CDR3, as DNA: TGTGCCAGCAGCGTATTCAGCGGGCCCTCCTACGAGCAGTACTTC. Its protein is CASSVFSGPSYEQYF. V is TRBV9 and J is TRBJ2-7, with D possibly matching TRBD2 (6 bases). Germline lookup yields CDR1 SGDLS and CDR2 YYNGEE. The V end was cut by 1 base, the J end by 0 bases, with 11 bases between. There are 15 residues in the CDR3.

This clone was counted a single time. The rearrangement links TRBV2 to TRBJ2-2, with 9 bases aligning to TRBD1. Germline lookup yields CDR1 SNHLY and CDR2 FYNNEI. The V gene end was trimmed by 6 bases and the J gene end by 5 bases; junction bases not matched to a gene: 10. The CDR3 sequence is 16 residues long. CDR3 sequence reads: CASSPERTGVTGELFF. Here the CDR3 DNA reads TGTGCCAGCAGCCCCGAGAGGACAGGGGTGACCGGGGAGCTGTTTTTT. The whole variable domain, remainder taken from reference TRBV2 and TRBJ2-2, is EPEVTQTPSHQVTQMGQEVILRCVPISNHLYFYWYRQILGQKVEFLVSFYNNEISEKSEIFDDQFSVERPDGSNFTLKIRSTKLEDSAMYFCASSPERTGVTGELFFGEGSRLTVL.

This clone was detected once. The V and J genes are TRBV5-1 and TRBJ2-7, with TRBD1 identical over 9 bases. Germline assignment: CDR1 SGHRS and CDR2 YFSETQ. The CDR3 has 15 amino acids. Germline trimming cut 4 bases from V and 4 bases from J; bases unmatched to any gene: 9. The CDR3 is CASSPSTGGVYEQYF. The DNA for the CDR3 is TGCGCCAGCAGCCCGTCGACAGGGGGTGTGTACGAGCAGTACTTC.

The chain carries TRBV7-2 and TRBJ2-2; 7 bases are a match to TRBD2. The CDR3 has 17 amino acids. The V segment lost 5 bases and the J segment 5 bases; nucleotides outside the gene matches: 14. Germline V gives CDR1 SGHTA, CDR2 FQGNSA. As DNA, the CDR3 is TGTGCCAGCAGCCTCAGAGCGGGCAGGGAGGGGACCGGGGAGCTGTTTTTT. Its translation: CASSLRAGREGTGELFF.